This is a list of T cell receptor beta chains from one sample in a study of OX40 agonist ivuxolimab in advanced cancers. Repertoires were generated with immunoSEQ multiplex PCR, while TCRdb's copy carries only in-frame clones and drops some. This sample has about 51,000 clones, with approximately 84% found just once. Specimen: CD4+ or CD8+ T cells sorted from blood, collected in a trial of the OX40 agonist ivuxolimab. These receptors were collected from an adult with an advanced solid tumor such as melanoma, head and neck, liver or kidney cancer. Both conserved end residues are part of each CDR3. The D gene is left open where the match is weak. Some rows mark clone size as missing; the rest say once, few, many or name a class of expanded clone.

j_gene: TRBJ1-1
v_gene: TRBV5-4
abundance: .
d_gene: TRBD1
CDR3nt: TGTGCCAGCAGCTTGGCCGCAGGGGGCGGAAGGACTGAAGCTTTCTTT
CDR3aa: CASSLAAGGGRTEAFF

j_gene: TRBJ1-2
v_gene: TRBV19
abundance: .
d_gene: .
CDR3nt: TGTGCCAGTAGTATCGGGACCTTAGTGAATGGCTACACCTTC
CDR3aa: CASSIGTLVNGYTF

j_gene: TRBJ2-5
v_gene: TRBV4-2
abundance: .
d_gene: TRBD2
CDR3nt: TGTGCCAGCAGCAACGGGGGGGAGATAGAGACCCAGTACTTC
CDR3aa: CASSNGGEIETQYF

j_gene: TRBJ2-1
v_gene: TRBV4-1
abundance: few
d_gene: .
CDR3nt: TGCGCCAGCAGCCAAGGTACCTACAATGAGCAGTTCTTC
CDR3aa: CASSQGTYNEQFF

j_gene: TRBJ2-1
v_gene: TRBV18
abundance: .
d_gene: TRBD1
CDR3nt: TGTGCCAGCTCTTCCGGGACAGCTTATACAATGGAGCAGTTCTTC
CDR3aa: CASSSGTAYTMEQFF

j_gene: TRBJ2-1
v_gene: TRBV11-3
abundance: .
d_gene: .
CDR3nt: TGTGCCAGCAGCTACCCCAGGCCCAACAATGAGCAGTTCTTC
CDR3aa: CASSYPRPNNEQFF

j_gene: TRBJ1-2
v_gene: TRBV5-4
abundance: .
d_gene: .
CDR3nt: TGTGCCAGCAGCCTAGTTGGCACGGCTTATGGTGGCTACACCTTC
CDR3aa: CASSLVGTAYGGYTF

j_gene: TRBJ1-1
v_gene: TRBV2
abundance: .
d_gene: TRBD1
CDR3nt: TGTGCCAGCAGTTTGACAGGGAGGTCGGTGAACACTGAAGCTTTCTTT
CDR3aa: CASSLTGRSVNTEAFF

j_gene: TRBJ1-6
v_gene: TRBV4-2
abundance: .
d_gene: TRBD1
CDR3nt: TGTGCCAGCAGCCAGGGGACAGGGGTATCACCCCTCCACTTT
CDR3aa: CASSQGTGVSPLHF

j_gene: TRBJ1-2
v_gene: TRBV15
abundance: few
d_gene: .
CDR3nt: TGTGCCACCAGCAGAGGACCCTATGGCTACACCTTC
CDR3aa: CATSRGPYGYTF

j_gene: TRBJ1-1
v_gene: TRBV6-4
abundance: .
d_gene: .
CDR3nt: TGTGCCAGCAGTGACTCGGAACTAGGTCGGGACACTGAAGCTTTCTTT
CDR3aa: CASSDSELGRDTEAFF

j_gene: TRBJ1-6
v_gene: TRBV6-5
abundance: .
d_gene: .
CDR3nt: TGTGCCAGCAGTCCCCGCCAGGGATATAATTCACCCCTCCACTTT
CDR3aa: CASSPRQGYNSPLHF

j_gene: TRBJ2-1
v_gene: TRBV5-4
abundance: .
d_gene: TRBD1
CDR3nt: TGTGCCAGCAGCTTGGTGGCGACAGGGGATCTCGAGCAGTTCTTC
CDR3aa: CASSLVATGDLEQFF

j_gene: TRBJ2-2
v_gene: TRBV5-1
abundance: .
d_gene: TRBD2
CDR3nt: TGCGCCAGCAGCTCCGGACTAGCGGGGGTGGACACCGGGGAGCTGTTTTTT
CDR3aa: CASSSGLAGVDTGELFF

j_gene: TRBJ2-3
v_gene: TRBV5-4
abundance: .
d_gene: .
CDR3nt: TGTGCCAGCAGCCGTAATAGCTTTATCAACACAGATACGCAGTATTTT
CDR3aa: CASSRNSFINTDTQYF

j_gene: TRBJ1-5
v_gene: TRBV10-3
abundance: .
d_gene: .
CDR3nt: TGTGCCATCAGTGAGTGGAGGGGTATGGGCAATCAGCCCCAGCATTTT
CDR3aa: CAISEWRGMGNQPQHF

j_gene: TRBJ1-3
v_gene: TRBV9
abundance: .
d_gene: .
CDR3nt: TGTGCCAGCAGCCCAACAGGGTTAGATTCTGGAAACACCATATATTTT
CDR3aa: CASSPTGLDSGNTIYF

j_gene: TRBJ2-1
v_gene: TRBV7-9
abundance: .
d_gene: TRBD1
CDR3nt: TGTGCCAGCAGCTTAGCCCAACAGGGGGCGATCTACAATGAGCAGTTCTTC
CDR3aa: CASSLAQQGAIYNEQFF

j_gene: TRBJ1-3
v_gene: TRBV9
abundance: .
d_gene: TRBD1
CDR3nt: TGTGCCAGCAGCCCCCGGACAGGGAGAAACACCATATATTTT
CDR3aa: CASSPRTGRNTIYF

j_gene: TRBJ2-1
v_gene: TRBV10-3
abundance: .
d_gene: TRBD1
CDR3nt: TGTGCCATCAGGAGGACAGGGTTCCCCAATGAGCAGTTCTTC
CDR3aa: CAIRRTGFPNEQFF

j_gene: TRBJ2-3
v_gene: TRBV25-1
abundance: .
d_gene: TRBD2
CDR3nt: TGTGCCAGCAGTGAATCGGGGGGGCTGTTTACAAGCACAGATACGCAGTATTTT
CDR3aa: CASSESGGLFTSTDTQYF

j_gene: TRBJ1-1
v_gene: TRBV23-1
abundance: .
d_gene: .
CDR3nt: TGCGCCAGCAGTCAATTCCCAGGGGTGGGGGTCCGCCGTCAAGCTTTCTTT
CDR3aa: CASSQFPGVGVRRQAFF

j_gene: TRBJ1-3
v_gene: TRBV7-8
abundance: few
d_gene: .
CDR3nt: TGTGCCAGCAGTTTAGACTTGTCCGGAAACACCATATATTTT
CDR3aa: CASSLDLSGNTIYF

j_gene: TRBJ2-5
v_gene: TRBV7-2
abundance: once
d_gene: TRBD1
CDR3nt: TGTGCCAGCAGCATGGTGGGACAGGGTAGAGAGACCCAGTACTTC
CDR3aa: CASSMVGQGRETQYF

j_gene: TRBJ1-1
v_gene: TRBV20-1
abundance: .
d_gene: .
CDR3nt: TGCAGTGCTAGAGATTCACAGGAAGCTTTCTTT
CDR3aa: CSARDSQEAFF

j_gene: TRBJ1-2
v_gene: TRBV4-2
abundance: .
d_gene: .
CDR3nt: TGTGCCAGCAGCCACCCCCGGGGGGACACCGGGGTTAACTATGGCTACACCTTC
CDR3aa: CASSHPRGDTGVNYGYTF

j_gene: TRBJ2-3
v_gene: TRBV4-1
abundance: once
d_gene: .
CDR3nt: TGCGCCAGCAGCCAAGATGCCGGGGGTCTGGAGGGGACGCAGTATTTT
CDR3aa: CASSQDAGGLEGTQYF

j_gene: TRBJ1-1
v_gene: TRBV6-4
abundance: .
d_gene: TRBD1
CDR3nt: TGTGCCAACAGGGACAGGGGGTCCGGAGGTGCTGAAGCTTTCTTT
CDR3aa: CANRDRGSGGAEAFF